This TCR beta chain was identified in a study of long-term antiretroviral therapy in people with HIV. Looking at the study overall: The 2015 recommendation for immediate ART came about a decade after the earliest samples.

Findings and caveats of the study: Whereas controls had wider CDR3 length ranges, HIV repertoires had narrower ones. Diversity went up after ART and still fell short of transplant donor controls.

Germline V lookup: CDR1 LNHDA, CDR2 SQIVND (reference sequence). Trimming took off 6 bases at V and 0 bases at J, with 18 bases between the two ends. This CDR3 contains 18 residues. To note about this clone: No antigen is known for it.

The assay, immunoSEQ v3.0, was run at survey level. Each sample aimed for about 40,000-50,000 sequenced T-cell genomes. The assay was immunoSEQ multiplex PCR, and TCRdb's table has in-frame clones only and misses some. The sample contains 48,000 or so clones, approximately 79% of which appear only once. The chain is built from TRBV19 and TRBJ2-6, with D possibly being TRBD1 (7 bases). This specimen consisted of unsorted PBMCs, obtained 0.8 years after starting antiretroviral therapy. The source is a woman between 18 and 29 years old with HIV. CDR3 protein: CASREGRQGTSGANVLTF. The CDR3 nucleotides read TGTGCCAGTAGGGAGGGTCGACAGGGTACCTCTGGGGCCAACGTCCTGACTTTC.